This paragraph covers one T cell receptor (beta chain) sequence. Caucasian adults residing in Nashville, Tennessee made up all the donors. This specimen comes from a study of shared clonotypes between healthy human individuals. Study background: Ranging from 18 to 49 in age, donors were two women and a few men. Every donor yielded three CD4 naive, three CD4 memory, two CD8 naive and one CD8 memory plate.

Method: immunoSEQ multiplex PCR; TCRdb's copy keeps in-frame clones and lacks some. The sample consists of some 1.5 million clones, around 98% of them appearing once. J was trimmed by 3 bases and V by 5 bases; bases with no gene match: 7. The germline V gene has CDR1 MNHEY and CDR2 SVGAGI. The CDR3 totals 14 residues. This chain joins TRBV6-5 and TRBJ2-7, with 7 bases fitting TRBD1. Source material: naive CD4+ T cells sorted from blood. Subset noted: CD45RA+ positively selected. This sequence originates from a young man in good health. In DNA, the CDR3 is TGTGCCAGCAGTCACCGCCAGGGGGTCTACGAGCAGTACTTC. Protein product: CASSHRQGVYEQYF.